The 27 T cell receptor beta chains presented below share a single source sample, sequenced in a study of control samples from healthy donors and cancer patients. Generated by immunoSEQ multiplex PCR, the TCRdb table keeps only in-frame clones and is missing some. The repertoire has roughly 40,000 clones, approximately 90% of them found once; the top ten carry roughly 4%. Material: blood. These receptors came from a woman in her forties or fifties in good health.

CDR3 sequence: CASSLGQVNYGYTF. For the CDR3, the DNA is TGTGCCAGCAGCTTAGGACAGGTTAACTATGGCTACACCTTC. This chain connects TRBV5-6 to TRBJ1-2, with TRBD1 matching over 7 bases. Unmatched junction bases numbered 2, after V lost 2 bases and J lost 1 base. CDR1 SGHDT and CDR2 YYEEEE come from the germline V gene. The CDR3 is 14 residues long.

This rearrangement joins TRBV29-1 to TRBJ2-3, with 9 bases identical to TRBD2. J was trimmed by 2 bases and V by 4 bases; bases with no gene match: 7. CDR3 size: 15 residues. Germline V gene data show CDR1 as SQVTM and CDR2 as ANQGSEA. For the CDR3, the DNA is TGCAGCGTTGTCGGGGCGGGGGGGCCCACAGATACGCAGTATTTT. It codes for CSVVGAGGPTDTQYF.

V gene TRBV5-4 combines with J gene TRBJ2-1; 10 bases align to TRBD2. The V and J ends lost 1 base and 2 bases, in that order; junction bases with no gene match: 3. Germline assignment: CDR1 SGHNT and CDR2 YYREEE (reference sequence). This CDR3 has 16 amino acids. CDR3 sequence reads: CASSLSGGAPYNEQFF. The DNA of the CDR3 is TGTGCCAGCAGCTTGAGCGGGGGGGCCCCCTACAATGAGCAGTTCTTC.

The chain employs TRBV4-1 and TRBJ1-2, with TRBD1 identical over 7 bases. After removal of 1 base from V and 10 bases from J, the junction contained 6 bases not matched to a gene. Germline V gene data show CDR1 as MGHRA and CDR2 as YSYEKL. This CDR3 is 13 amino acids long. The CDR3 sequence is CASSQGGQRVYTF. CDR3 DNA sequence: TGCGCCAGCAGCCAAGGGGGACAGCGGGTCTACACCTTC.

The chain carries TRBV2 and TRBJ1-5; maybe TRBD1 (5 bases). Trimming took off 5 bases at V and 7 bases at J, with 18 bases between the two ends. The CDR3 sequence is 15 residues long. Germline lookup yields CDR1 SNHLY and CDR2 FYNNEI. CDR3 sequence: CASSMTGGDWQPQHF. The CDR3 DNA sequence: TGTGCCAGCAGTATGACTGGGGGGGATTGGCAGCCCCAGCATTTT.

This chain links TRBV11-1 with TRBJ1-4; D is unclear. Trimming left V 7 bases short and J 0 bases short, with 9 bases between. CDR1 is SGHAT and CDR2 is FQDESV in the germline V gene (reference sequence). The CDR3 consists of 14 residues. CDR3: CASKEQSTNEKLFF. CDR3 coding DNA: TGTGCCAGCAAAGAACAGTCAACTAATGAAAAACTGTTTTTT.

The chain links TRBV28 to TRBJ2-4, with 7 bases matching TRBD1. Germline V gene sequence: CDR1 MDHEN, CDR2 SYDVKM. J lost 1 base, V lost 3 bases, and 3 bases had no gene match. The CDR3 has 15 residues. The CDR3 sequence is CASSFETGAKNIQYF. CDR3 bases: TGTGCCAGCAGTTTTGAGACAGGGGCCAAAAACATTCAGTACTTC.

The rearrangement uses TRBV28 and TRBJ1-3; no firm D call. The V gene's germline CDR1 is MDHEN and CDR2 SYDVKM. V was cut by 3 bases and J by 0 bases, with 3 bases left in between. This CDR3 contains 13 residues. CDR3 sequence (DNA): TGTGCCAGCAGTTTGAGCTCTGGAAACACCATATATTTT. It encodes CASSLSSGNTIYF. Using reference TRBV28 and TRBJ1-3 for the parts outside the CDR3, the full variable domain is DVKVTQSSRYLVKRTGEKVFLECVQDMDHENMFWYRQDPGLGLRLIYFSYDVKMKEKGDIPEGYSVSREKKERFSLILESASTNQTSMYLCASSLSSGNTIYFGEGSWLTVV.

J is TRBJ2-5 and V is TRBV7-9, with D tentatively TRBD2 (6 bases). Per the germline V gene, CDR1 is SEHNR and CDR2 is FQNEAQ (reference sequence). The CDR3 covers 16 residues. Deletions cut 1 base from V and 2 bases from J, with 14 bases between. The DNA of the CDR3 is TGTGCCAGCAGCTTAGGAACACTAGCTCTGCAAGAGACCCAGTACTTC. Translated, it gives CASSLGTLALQETQYF.

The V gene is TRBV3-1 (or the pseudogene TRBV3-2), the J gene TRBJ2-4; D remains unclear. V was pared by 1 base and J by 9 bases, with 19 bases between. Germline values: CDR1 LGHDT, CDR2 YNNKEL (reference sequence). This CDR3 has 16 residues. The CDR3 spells CASSQGTVLGSGIQYF. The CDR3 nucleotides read TGTGCCAGCAGCCAAGGGACGGTTCTTGGCTCCGGCATTCAGTACTTC.

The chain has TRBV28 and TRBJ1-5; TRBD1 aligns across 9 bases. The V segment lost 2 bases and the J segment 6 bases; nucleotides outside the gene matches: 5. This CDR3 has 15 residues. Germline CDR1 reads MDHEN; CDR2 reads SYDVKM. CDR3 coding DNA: TGTGCCAGCAGTTTAGGAGGGGACAGGGCTCAGCCCCAGCATTTT. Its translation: CASSLGGDRAQPQHF.

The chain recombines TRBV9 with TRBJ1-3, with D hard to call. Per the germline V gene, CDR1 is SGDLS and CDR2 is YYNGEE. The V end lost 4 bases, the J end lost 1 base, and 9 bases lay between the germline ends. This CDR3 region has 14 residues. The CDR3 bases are TGTGCCAGCAGCTCGCCCCCTTCTGGAAACACCATATATTTT. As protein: CASSSPPSGNTIYF.

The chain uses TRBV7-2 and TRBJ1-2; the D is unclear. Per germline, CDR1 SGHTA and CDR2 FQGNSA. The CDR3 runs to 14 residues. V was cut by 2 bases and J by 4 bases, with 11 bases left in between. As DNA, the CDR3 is TGTGCCAGCAGCTTAATTTCCGGCAGCTATGGCTACACCTTC. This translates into CASSLISGSYGYTF.

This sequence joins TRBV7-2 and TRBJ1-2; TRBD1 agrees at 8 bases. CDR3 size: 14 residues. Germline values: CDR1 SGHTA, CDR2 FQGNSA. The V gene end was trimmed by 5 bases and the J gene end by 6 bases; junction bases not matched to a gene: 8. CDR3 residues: CASSRTGIGDGYTF. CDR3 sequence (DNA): TGTGCCAGCAGCAGGACAGGGATCGGCGATGGCTACACCTTC.

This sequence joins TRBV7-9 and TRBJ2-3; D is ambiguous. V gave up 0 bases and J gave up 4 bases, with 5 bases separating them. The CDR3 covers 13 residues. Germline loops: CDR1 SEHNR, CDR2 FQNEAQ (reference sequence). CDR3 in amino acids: CASSLASSDTQYF. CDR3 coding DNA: TGTGCCAGCAGCTTAGCGTCTTCAGATACGCAGTATTTT. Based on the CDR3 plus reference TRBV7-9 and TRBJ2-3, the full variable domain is DTGVSQNPRHKITKRGQNVTFRCDPISEHNRLYWYRQTLGQGPEFLTYFQNEAQLEKSRLLSDRFSAERPKGSFSTLEIQRTEQGDSAMYLCASSLASSDTQYFGPGTRLTVL.

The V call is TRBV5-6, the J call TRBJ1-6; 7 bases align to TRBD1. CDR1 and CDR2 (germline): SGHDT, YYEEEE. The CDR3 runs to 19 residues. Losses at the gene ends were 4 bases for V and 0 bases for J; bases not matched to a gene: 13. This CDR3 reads CASSPNRVRDSSYNSPLHF. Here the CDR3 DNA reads TGTGCCAGCAGCCCGAACAGGGTTAGGGACAGCTCCTATAATTCACCCCTCCACTTT.

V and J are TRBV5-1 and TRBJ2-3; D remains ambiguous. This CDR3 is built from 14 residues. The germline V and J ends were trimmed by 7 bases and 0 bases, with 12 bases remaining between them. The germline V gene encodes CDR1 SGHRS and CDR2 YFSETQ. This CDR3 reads CASGTIGSTDTQYF. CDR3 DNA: TGCGCCAGCGGAACGATAGGGAGCACAGATACGCAGTATTTT. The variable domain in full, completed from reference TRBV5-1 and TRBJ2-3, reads KAGVTQTPRYLIKTRGQQVTLSCSPISGHRSVSWYQQTPGQGLQFLFEYFSETQRNKGNFPGRFSGRQFSNSRSEMNVSTLELGDSALYLCASGTIGSTDTQYFGPGTRLTVL.

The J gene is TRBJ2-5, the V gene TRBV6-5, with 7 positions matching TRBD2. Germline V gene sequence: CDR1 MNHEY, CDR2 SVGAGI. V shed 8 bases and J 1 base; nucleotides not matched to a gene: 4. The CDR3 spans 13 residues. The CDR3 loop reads CASATSPQETQYF. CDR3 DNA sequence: TGTGCCAGCGCGACTAGCCCCCAAGAGACCCAGTACTTC.

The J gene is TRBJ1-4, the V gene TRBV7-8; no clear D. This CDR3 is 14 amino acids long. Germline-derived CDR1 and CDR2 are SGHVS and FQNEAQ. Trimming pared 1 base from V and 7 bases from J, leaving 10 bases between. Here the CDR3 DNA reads TGTGCCAGCAGCTTAGGAGGACGGACTGAAAAACTGTTTTTT. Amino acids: CASSLGGRTEKLFF.

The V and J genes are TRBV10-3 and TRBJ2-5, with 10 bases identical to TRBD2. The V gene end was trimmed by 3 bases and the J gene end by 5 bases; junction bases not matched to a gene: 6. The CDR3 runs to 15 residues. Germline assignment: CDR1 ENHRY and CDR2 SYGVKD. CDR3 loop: CAISDRAGGSETQYF. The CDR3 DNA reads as TGTGCCATCAGTGATCGAGCGGGGGGGAGCGAGACCCAGTACTTC.

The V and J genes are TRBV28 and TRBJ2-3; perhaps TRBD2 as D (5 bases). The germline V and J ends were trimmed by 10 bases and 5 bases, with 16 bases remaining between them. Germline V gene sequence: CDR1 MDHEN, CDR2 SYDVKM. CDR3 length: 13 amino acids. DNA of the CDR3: TGTGCCACACAACGGGGTCAGGTAGATACGCAGTATTTT. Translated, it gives CATQRGQVDTQYF.

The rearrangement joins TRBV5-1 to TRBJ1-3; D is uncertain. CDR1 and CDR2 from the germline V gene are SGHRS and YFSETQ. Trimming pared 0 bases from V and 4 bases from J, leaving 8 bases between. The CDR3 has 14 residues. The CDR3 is CASSLAGSGNTIYF. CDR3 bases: TGCGCCAGCAGCTTGGCTGGGTCGGGAAACACCATATATTTT.

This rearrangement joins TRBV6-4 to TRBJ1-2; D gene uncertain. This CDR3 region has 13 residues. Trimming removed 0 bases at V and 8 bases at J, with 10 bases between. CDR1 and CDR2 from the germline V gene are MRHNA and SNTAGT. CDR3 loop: CASSDSGGRGYTF. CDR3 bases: TGTGCCAGCAGTGACTCGGGAGGGCGCGGCTACACCTTC.

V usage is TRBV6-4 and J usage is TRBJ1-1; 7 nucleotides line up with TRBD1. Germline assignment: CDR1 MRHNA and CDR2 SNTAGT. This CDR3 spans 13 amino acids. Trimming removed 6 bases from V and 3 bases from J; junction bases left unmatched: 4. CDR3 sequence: CASSNTGDTEAFF. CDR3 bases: TGTGCCAGCAGCAACACAGGGGACACTGAAGCTTTCTTT.

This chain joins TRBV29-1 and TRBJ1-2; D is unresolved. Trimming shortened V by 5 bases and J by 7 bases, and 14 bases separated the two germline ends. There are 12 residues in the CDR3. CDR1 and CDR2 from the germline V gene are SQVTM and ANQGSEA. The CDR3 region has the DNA TGCAGCGTTAAGTGGGCGCGGTTTGGCTACACCTTC. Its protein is CSVKWARFGYTF.

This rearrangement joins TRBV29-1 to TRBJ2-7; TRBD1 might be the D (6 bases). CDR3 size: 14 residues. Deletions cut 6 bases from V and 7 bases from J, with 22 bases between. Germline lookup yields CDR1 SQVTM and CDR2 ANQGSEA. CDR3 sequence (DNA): TGCAGCGTGGGACAACCGGATTACACAGAGGAGCAGTACTTC. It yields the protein CSVGQPDYTEEQYF.

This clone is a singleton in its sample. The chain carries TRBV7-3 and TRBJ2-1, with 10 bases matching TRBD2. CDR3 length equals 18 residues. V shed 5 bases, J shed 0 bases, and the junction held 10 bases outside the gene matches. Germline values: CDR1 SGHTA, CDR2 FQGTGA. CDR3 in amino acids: CASSPNPLAGASYNEQFF. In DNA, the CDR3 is TGTGCCAGCAGCCCGAACCCTCTAGCGGGGGCCTCCTACAATGAGCAGTTCTTC. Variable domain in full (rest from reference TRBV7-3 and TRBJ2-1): GAGVSQTPSNKVTEKGKYVELRCDPISGHTALYWYRQSLGQGPEFLIYFQGTGAADDSGLPNDRFFAVRPEGSVSTLKIQRTERGDSAVYLCASSPNPLAGASYNEQFFGPGTRLTVL.